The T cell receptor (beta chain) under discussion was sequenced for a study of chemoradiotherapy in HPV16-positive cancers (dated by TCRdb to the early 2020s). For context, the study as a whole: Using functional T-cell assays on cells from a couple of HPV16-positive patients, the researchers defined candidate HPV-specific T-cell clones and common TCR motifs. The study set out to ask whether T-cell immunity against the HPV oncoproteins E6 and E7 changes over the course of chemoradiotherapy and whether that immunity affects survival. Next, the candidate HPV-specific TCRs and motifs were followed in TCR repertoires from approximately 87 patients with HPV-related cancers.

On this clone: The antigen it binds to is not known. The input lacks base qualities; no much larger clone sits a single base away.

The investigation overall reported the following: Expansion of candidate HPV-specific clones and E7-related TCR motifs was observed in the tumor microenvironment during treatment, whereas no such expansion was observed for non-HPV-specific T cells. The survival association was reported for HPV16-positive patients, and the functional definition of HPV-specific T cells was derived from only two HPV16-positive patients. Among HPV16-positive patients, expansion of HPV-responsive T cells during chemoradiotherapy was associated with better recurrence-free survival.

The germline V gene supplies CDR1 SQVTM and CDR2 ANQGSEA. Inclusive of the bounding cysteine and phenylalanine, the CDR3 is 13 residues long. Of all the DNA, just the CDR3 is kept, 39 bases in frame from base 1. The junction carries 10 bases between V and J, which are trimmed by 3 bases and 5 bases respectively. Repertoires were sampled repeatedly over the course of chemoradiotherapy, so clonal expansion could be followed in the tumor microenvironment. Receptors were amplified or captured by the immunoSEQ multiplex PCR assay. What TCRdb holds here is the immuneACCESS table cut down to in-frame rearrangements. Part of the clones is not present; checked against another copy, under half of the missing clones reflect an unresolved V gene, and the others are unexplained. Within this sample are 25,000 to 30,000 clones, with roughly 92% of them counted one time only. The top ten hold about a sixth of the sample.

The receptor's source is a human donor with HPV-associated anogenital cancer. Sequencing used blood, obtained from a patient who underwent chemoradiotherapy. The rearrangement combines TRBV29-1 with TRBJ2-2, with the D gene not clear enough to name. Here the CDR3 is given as CSVDRWSTGELFF. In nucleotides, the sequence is TGCAGCGTTGACAGGTGGAGTACCGGGGAGCTGTTTTTT.